The 18 T cell receptor beta chains in this list originate from one sample, sequenced in a study of blood T cell repertoires in COVID-19. Sequencing was performed with immunoSEQ multiplex PCR; in TCRdb, only in-frame clones are kept and a portion is missing. The sample has hundreds of thousands of clones; approximately 86% are singletons. Input material: PBMCs or T cells enriched from blood (not recorded which). The receptors were sampled from a woman aged 30 to 39 who had recovered from COVID-19.

V usage is TRBV6-5 and J usage is TRBJ1-1; D not resolved. The CDR3 covers 14 residues. V was pared by 2 bases and J by 7 bases, with 14 bases between. Germline V gene data show CDR1 as MNHEY and CDR2 as SVGAGI. The DNA for the CDR3 is TGTGCCAGCAGTTACCTTGGGGTACTAGGTGAAGCTTTCTTT. This sequence encodes CASSYLGVLGEAFF.

The chain recombines TRBV2 with TRBJ1-4, with a tentative D call TRBD1 (5 bases). Between the trimmed V and J ends, which lost 4 bases and 2 bases, there was a span of 5 bases. The CDR3 extends over 13 amino acids. Germline CDR1 and CDR2: SNHLY and FYNNEI. CDR3 amino acids: CASSGGTNEKLFF. DNA for the CDR3: TGTGCCAGCAGTGGGGGCACTAATGAAAAACTGTTTTTT.

The V and J genes are TRBV11-3 and TRBJ1-2; the D is unclear. CDR1 and CDR2 from the germline V gene are SGHNT and YENEEA. V lost 5 bases to trimming and J lost 1 base, with 14 bases between them. The CDR3 sequence is 15 residues long. The chain's CDR3 is CASSPSFGVNYGYTF. Here the CDR3 DNA reads TGTGCCAGCAGCCCTAGTTTTGGCGTTAACTATGGCTACACCTTC.

The V gene is TRBV5-1, the J gene TRBJ1-2; no clear D gene. The CDR3 runs 14 residues. Germline V CDR1 and CDR2: SGHRS, YFSETQ. Trimming pared 0 bases from V and 3 bases from J, leaving 9 bases between. The CDR3 DNA reads TGCGCCAGCAGCTTGGCCGGGGAGCACTATGGCTACACCTTC. Its translation is CASSLAGEHYGYTF.

This sequence joins TRBV20-1 and TRBJ2-1; the D gene is possibly TRBD1 (5 bases). The V gene lost 3 bases and the J gene lost 7 bases, with 13 bases spanning the gap. This CDR3 is 13 amino acids long. Germline loops: CDR1 DFQATT, CDR2 SNEGSKA (reference sequence). CDR3 loop: CSASLRPGNEQFF. The CDR3 coding sequence is TGCAGTGCTAGTCTACGGCCAGGGAATGAGCAGTTCTTC.

The V call is TRBV2, the J call TRBJ2-7, with 9 nucleotides matching TRBD1. CDR1 and CDR2 (germline): SNHLY, FYNNEI. Trimming removed 6 bases from V and 5 bases from J; junction bases left unmatched: 2. The CDR3 is 12 residues long. The CDR3 spells CASRGQGHEQYF. In nucleotides, the CDR3 is TGTGCCAGCAGGGGACAGGGCCACGAGCAGTACTTC.

CDR3 nucleotide sequence: TGTGCCAGCTCAGAGAGGTTTGGCACCGGGGAGCTGTTTTTT. Protein product: CASSERFGTGELFF. The rearrangement joins TRBV11-3 to TRBJ2-2; D gene ambiguous. V was pared by 8 bases and J by 4 bases, with 14 bases between. CDR3 length: 14 amino acids. CDR1 and CDR2 (germline): SGHNT, YENEEA.

The chain has TRBV7-3 and TRBJ1-2; D is possibly TRBD1 (5 bases). Per germline, CDR1 SGHTA and CDR2 FQGTGA. V lost 10 bases and J 8 bases, leaving 29 bases between the germline ends. The CDR3 has 16 residues. This chain's CDR3 is CATPRWRGQPKLGYTF. The CDR3, as DNA: TGTGCCACCCCTCGTTGGAGGGGCCAGCCTAAACTAGGCTACACCTTC.

This clone was counted a single time. This chain joins TRBV2 and TRBJ1-2, with TRBD1 matching over 8 bases. The CDR3 totals 13 residues. Germline values: CDR1 SNHLY, CDR2 FYNNEI. V lost 9 bases and J lost 5; bases outside the gene matches: 8. The CDR3: CARWTGNLYGYTF. The CDR3 bases are TGTGCCAGGTGGACAGGGAATCTATATGGCTACACCTTC.

This clone was observed a single time. The CDR3 DNA reads as TGTGCCAGCACGAGTTCGAAGACAGGACAAAACATTCAGTACTTC. Translation: CASTSSKTGQNIQYF. The chain joins TRBV14 to TRBJ2-4; D might be TRBD1 (6 bases). Trimming pared 7 bases from V and 5 bases from J, leaving 18 bases between. This CDR3 has 15 residues. Germline CDR1 reads SGHDN; CDR2 reads FVKESK.

This sequence joins TRBV6-4 and TRBJ2-3, with TRBD1 matching over 8 bases. This CDR3 has 15 residues. With 2 bases clipped from V and 4 bases from J, the junction kept 5 bases outside the gene matches. From germline, CDR1 is MRHNA and CDR2 SNTAGT. CDR3 in amino acids: CASSDGQGAPDTQYF. The CDR3 coding sequence is TGTGCCAGCAGTGACGGGCAGGGGGCTCCAGATACGCAGTATTTT.

This chain connects TRBV18 to TRBJ1-1, with 7 bases matching TRBD1. With 1 base clipped from V and 3 bases from J, the junction kept 5 bases outside the gene matches. The CDR3 covers 15 residues. CDR1 and CDR2 from the germline V gene are KGHSH and LQKENI. This chain's CDR3 is CASSPLDRADTEAFF. CDR3 coding DNA: TGTGCCAGCTCACCACTTGACAGGGCCGACACTGAAGCTTTCTTT.

The V gene is TRBV24-1, the J gene TRBJ1-5; maybe TRBD1 (6 bases). Germline CDR1 and CDR2: KGHDR and SFDVKD. Trimming took 5 bases from V and 4 from J, leaving 17 bases between them. The CDR3 covers 16 residues. DNA of the CDR3: TGTGCCACCAGTGGGGACCGGGACAACATTAATCAGCCCCAGCATTTT. Amino acids: CATSGDRDNINQPQHF.

V and J are TRBV11-3 and TRBJ1-1, with D unresolved. The CDR3 contains 14 residues. In germline, CDR1 is SGHNT, CDR2 YENEEA. Trimming took 3 bases from V and 1 from J, leaving 9 bases between them. Written as DNA, the CDR3 is TGTGCCAGCAGCTTTAGCCGGTCGAACACTGAAGCTTTCTTT. Protein sequence: CASSFSRSNTEAFF.

This clone was found once. The rearrangement joins TRBV5-6 to TRBJ2-1; D call uncertain. The CDR3 runs to 12 residues. V was pared by 1 base and J by 7 bases, with 6 bases between. Looked up from germline, CDR1 is SGHDT and CDR2 is YYEEEE. Here the CDR3 DNA reads TGTGCCAGCAGCTTGAGTAGAAATGAGCAGTTCTTC. Translated: CASSLSRNEQFF.

V usage is TRBV7-2 and J usage is TRBJ1-2, with TRBD1 identical over 8 bases. This CDR3 is 14 amino acids long. Trimming cost V 1 base and J 8 bases; bases outside gene matches: 6. CDR1 is SGHTA and CDR2 is FQGNSA in the germline V gene. The CDR3: CASSLVRQGMGYTF. The CDR3 region has the DNA TGTGCCAGCAGCTTAGTAAGACAGGGGATGGGCTACACCTTC.

This chain connects TRBV30 to TRBJ1-5; D is perhaps TRBD1 (5 bases). Germline V gives CDR1 GTSNPN, CDR2 SVGIG (reference sequence). Trimming removed 1 base at V and 1 base at J, with 14 bases between. This CDR3 spans 16 amino acids. Written as DNA, the CDR3 is TGTGCCTGGAGTGAGCCGGGACTGAGGAGCAATCAGCCCCAGCATTTT. This sequence encodes CAWSEPGLRSNQPQHF.

The V call is TRBV19, the J call TRBJ2-7, with D perhaps TRBD2 (6 bases). CDR1 is LNHDA and CDR2 is SQIVND in the germline V gene (reference sequence). The ends were cut back, 4 bases at V and 3 bases at J, with 13 bases in the middle. This CDR3 contains 14 residues. The CDR3 is CASSTQLARYEQYF. CDR3 coding DNA: TGTGCCAGTAGTACCCAACTAGCACGCTACGAGCAGTACTTC.